This note documents a single T cell receptor beta chain sequence. The antigen remains unidentified. Profiling of TCR beta VDJ combinations and CDR3 sequences used genomic DNA as template. In TCRdb, the reads were re-called with MiXCR into one record per CDR3 protein. The sample lists some 170,000 distinct CDR3 sequences, just under 45% occurring once. The data stem from a study of CD8+CD57+ T cells in acquired aplastic anemia. For the study at large: Sorted CD4+ and CD8+ cells gave a mean 3.2 ug DNA, range about 0.17 to 27.4 ug. On average, healthy donors gave about 11 million reads for CD4+ cells. The study's findings and limits: There were around 28 CD8+ CDR3 sequences that occurred in both patients and controls. Patients and controls were not found to differ significantly in CD8+ Simpson's diversity.

J gave up 6 bases and V 7 bases, and 9 bases lay outside the gene matches. This CDR3 has 13 residues. The V gene's germline CDR1 is SNHLY and CDR2 FYNNEI. The sequenced sample consisted of sorted CD4+, CD8+, or CD8+CD57+ T cells (not recorded which) from PBMCs. V and J are TRBV2 and TRBJ2-7; 7 bases match TRBD2. The sequence was collected from a human donor in good health. This chain's CDR3 is CASIDGGDREQYF. DNA of the CDR3: TGTGCCAGCATCGATGGGGGGGATCGCGAGCAGTACTTC.